The clone carrying this TCR beta chain has a count of ten or more. The antigen is unknown. Time point of the sample: persistent/refractory GD, antithyroid drugs over 5 years with positive TRAb. From RNA extracted from PBMCs, the TCR library was made. Patients with Graves' disease were diagnosed by American Thyroid Association guidelines. According to the study, TCR beta libraries were built with iRepertoire HTBI primers and CDR3-region Arm-PCR. Each CDR3 protein is one row after TCRdb ran MiXCR on the multiplex PCR reads. The data hold hundreds of thousands of distinct CDR3 sequences, with around a fifth observed a single time. This entry is derived from a study of regulatory T cells in long-lasting Graves disease. Study-wide results and limits: More public clonotypes were shared by persistent patients (about 2,700) than by new patients (about 970). With a small sample size, accuracy may have been reduced.

The material sequenced was peripheral blood mononuclear cells (PBMCs), taken when the disease was refractory, from a patient treated with antithyroid drugs. The TCR originated in a female donor with Graves disease.

This CDR3 is CASSLGDTSNYGYTF. The CDR3 DNA is TGCGCCAGCAGCTTGGGTGACACGTCTAACTATGGCTACACCTTC. The V call is TRBV5-1, the J call TRBJ1-2; no definite D call. The CDR3 sequence is 15 residues long. Germline V gene data show CDR1 as SGHRS and CDR2 as YFSETQ. V was trimmed by 0 bases and J by 0 bases, leaving 9 bases between them.